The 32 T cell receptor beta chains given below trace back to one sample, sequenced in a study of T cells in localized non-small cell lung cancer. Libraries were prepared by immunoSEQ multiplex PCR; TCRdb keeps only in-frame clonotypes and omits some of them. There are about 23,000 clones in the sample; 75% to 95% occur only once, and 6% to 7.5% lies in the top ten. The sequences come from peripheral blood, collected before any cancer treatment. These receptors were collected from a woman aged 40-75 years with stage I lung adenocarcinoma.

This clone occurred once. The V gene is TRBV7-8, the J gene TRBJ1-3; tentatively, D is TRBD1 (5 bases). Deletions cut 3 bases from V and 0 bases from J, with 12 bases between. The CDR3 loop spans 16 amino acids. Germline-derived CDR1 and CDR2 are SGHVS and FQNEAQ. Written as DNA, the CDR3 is TGTGCCAGCAGCTTTATGGGACTGCTCTCTGGAAACACCATATATTTT. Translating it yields CASSFMGLLSGNTIYF.

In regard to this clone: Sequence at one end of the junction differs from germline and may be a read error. The CDR3 DNA sequence: TGTGCCAGCAGCTCTGGACAGTCCACCCGGGAGCTGTTTTTT. This translates into CASSSGQSTRELFF. V gene TRBV7-2 combines with J gene TRBJ2-2, with TRBD1 as a possible D gene (6 bases). This CDR3 is 14 amino acids long. CDR1 and CDR2 (germline): SGHTA, FQGNSA.

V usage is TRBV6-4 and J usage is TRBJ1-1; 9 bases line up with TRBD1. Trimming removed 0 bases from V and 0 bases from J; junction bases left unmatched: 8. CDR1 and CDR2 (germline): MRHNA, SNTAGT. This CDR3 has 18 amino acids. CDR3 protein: CASSDSRDRAPVNTEAFF. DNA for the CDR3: TGTGCCAGCAGTGACTCAAGGGACAGGGCCCCGGTGAACACTGAAGCTTTCTTT.

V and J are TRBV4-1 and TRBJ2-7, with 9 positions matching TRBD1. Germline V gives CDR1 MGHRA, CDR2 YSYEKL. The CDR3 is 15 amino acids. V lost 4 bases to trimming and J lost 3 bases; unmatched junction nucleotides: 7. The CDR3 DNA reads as TGCGCCAGCAGCCCCTTTCCGGGACAGGGCTACGAGCAGTACTTC. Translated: CASSPFPGQGYEQYF.

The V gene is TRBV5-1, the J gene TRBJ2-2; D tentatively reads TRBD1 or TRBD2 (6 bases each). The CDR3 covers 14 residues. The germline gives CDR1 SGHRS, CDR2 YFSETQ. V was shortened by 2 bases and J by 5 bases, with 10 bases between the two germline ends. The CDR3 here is CASSLGGPTGELFF. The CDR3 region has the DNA TGCGCCAGCAGCTTAGGGGGGCCTACCGGGGAGCTGTTTTTT.

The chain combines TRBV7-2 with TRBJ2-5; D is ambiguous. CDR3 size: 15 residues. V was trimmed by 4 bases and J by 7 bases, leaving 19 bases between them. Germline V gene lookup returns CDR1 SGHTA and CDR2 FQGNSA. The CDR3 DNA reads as TGTGCCAGCAGCTACCGACATGAGAGTATTCGGACCCAGTACTTC. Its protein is CASSYRHESIRTQYF. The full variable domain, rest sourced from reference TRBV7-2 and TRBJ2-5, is GAGVSQSPSNKVTEKGKDVELRCDPISGHTALYWYRQSLGQGLEFLIYFQGNSAPDKSGLPSDRFSAERTGGSVSTLTIQRTQQEDSAVYLCASSYRHESIRTQYFGPGTRLLVL.

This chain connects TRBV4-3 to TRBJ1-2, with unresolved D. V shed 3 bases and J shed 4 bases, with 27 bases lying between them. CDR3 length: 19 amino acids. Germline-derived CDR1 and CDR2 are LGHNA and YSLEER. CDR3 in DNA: TGCGCCAGCAGCCAGCACAAAGGAGGGTGGGCCGAGGAACCCTATGGCTACACCTTC. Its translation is CASSQHKGGWAEEPYGYTF.

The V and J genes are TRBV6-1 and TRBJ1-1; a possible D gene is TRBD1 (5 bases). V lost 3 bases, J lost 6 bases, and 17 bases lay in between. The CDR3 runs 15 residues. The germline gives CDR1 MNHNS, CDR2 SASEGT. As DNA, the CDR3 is TGTGCCAGCAGTGATATGGTGGGGGGAACGGCTGAAGCTTTCTTT. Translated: CASSDMVGGTAEAFF.

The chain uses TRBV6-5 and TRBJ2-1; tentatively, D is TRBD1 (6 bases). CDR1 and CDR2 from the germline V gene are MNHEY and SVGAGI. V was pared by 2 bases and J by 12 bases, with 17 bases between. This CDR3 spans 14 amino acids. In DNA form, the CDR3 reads TGTGCCAGCAGTTACGAGGGGGTGCGGGCTAGGCAGTTCTTC. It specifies CASSYEGVRARQFF.

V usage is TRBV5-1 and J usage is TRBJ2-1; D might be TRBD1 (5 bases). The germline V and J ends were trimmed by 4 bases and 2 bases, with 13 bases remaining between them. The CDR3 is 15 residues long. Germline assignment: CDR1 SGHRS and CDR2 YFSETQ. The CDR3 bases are TGCGCCAGCAGCGCCCAGGGCCAACCCTACAATGAGCAGTTCTTC. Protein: CASSAQGQPYNEQFF.

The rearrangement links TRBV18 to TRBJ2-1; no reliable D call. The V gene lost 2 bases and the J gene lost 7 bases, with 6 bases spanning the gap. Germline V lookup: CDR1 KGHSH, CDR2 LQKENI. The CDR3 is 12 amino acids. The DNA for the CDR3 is TGTGCCAGCTCACCATCGGGTAATGAGCAGTTCTTC. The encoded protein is CASSPSGNEQFF.

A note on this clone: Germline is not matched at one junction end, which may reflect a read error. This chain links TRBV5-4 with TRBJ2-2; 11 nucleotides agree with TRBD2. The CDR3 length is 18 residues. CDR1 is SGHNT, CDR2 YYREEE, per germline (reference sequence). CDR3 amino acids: CASRLGTSGSRGTGELFF. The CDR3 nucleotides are TGTGCCAGCAGATTGGGTACTAGCGGGAGTCGAGGCACCGGGGAGCTGTTTTTT.

The CDR3 coding sequence is TGTGCCAGCAGCCAAAACAGTGTCAATGAGCAGTTCTTC. Protein: CASSQNSVNEQFF. The rearrangement links TRBV11-3 to TRBJ2-1; D not certain. V lost 5 bases and J 6 bases, leaving 11 bases between the germline ends. Germline values: CDR1 SGHNT, CDR2 YENEEA. The CDR3 totals 13 residues.

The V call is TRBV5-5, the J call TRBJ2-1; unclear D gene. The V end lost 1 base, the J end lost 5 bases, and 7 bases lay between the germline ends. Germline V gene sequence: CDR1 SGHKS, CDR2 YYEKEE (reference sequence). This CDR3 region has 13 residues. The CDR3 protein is CASSLWYNNEQFF. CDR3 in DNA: TGTGCCAGCAGCTTGTGGTACAACAATGAGCAGTTCTTC. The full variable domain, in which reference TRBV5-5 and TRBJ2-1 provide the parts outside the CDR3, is DAGVTQSPTHLIKTRGQQVTLRCSPISGHKSVSWYQQVLGQGPQFIFQYYEKEERGRGNFPDRFSARQFPNYSSELNVNALLLGDSALYLCASSLWYNNEQFFGPGTRLTVL.

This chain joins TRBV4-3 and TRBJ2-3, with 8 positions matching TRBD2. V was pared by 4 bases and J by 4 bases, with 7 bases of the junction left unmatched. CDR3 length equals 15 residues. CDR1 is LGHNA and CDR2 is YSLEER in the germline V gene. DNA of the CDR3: TGCGCCAGCAGCCGAGGAGCGGGAGTGTCAGATACGCAGTATTTT. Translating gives CASSRGAGVSDTQYF.

The CDR3 bases are TGTGCCAGCAGCGATACGACAGGGGGCGGTGGAGATACGCAGTATTTT. This gives the protein CASSDTTGGGGDTQYF. The rearrangement joins TRBV11-2 to TRBJ2-3; 10 nucleotides agree with TRBD1. Trimming took 5 bases from V and 5 from J; bases not matched to a gene: 10. The CDR3 extends over 16 amino acids. CDR1 SGHAT and CDR2 FQNNGV come from the germline V gene.

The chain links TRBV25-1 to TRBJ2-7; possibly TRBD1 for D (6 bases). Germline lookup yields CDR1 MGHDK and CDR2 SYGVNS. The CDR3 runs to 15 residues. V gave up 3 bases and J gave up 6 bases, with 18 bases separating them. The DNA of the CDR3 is TGTGCCAGCAGTGACACAGGGAAGCCCTCGGGCGAGCAGTACTTC. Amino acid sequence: CASSDTGKPSGEQYF.

DNA of the CDR3: TGCGCCAGCAGCTTTTCAGGGGCGAGCTCTGGAAACACCATATATTTT. Translation gives CASSFSGASSGNTIYF. The chain couples TRBV5-1 to TRBJ1-3; D possibly corresponds to TRBD1 (6 bases). Germline values: CDR1 SGHRS, CDR2 YFSETQ. The V end was cut by 2 bases, the J end by 0 bases, with 12 bases between. The CDR3 runs 16 residues.

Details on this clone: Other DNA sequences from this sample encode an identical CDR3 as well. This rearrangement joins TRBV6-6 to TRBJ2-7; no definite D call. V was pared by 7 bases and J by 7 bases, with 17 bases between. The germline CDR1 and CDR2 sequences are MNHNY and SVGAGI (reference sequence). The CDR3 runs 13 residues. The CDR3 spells CASTPRGMGEQYF. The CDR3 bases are TGTGCCAGCACCCCCCGCGGAATGGGGGAGCAGTACTTC.

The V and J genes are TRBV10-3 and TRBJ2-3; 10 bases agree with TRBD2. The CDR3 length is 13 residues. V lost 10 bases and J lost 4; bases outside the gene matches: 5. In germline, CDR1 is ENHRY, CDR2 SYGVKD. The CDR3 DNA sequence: TGTGCCACCGGGACTAGCGAGGCAGATACGCAGTATTTT. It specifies CATGTSEADTQYF.

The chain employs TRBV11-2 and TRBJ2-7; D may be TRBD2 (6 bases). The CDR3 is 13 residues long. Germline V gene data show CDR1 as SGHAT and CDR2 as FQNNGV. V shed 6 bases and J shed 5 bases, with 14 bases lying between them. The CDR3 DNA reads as TGTGCCAGCAGTCGCATGCGGGGAGACGAGCAGTACTTC. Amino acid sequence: CASSRMRGDEQYF.

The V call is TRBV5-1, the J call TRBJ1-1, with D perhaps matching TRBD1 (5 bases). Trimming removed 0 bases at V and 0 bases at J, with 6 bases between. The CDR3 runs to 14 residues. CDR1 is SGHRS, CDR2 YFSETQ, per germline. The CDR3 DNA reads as TGCGCCAGCAGCTTGGACAGGATGAACACTGAAGCTTTCTTT. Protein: CASSLDRMNTEAFF.

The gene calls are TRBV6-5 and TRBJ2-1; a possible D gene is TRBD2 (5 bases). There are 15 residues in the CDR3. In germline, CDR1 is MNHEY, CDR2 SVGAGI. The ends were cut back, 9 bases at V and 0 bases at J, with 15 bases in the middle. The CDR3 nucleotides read TGTGCCAGTAGCAAGACGGGAAGCTCCTACAATGAGCAGTTCTTC. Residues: CASSKTGSSYNEQFF.

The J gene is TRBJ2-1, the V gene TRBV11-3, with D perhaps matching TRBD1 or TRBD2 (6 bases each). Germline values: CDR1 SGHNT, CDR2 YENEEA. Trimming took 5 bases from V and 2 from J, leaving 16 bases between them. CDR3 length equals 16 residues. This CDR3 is CASSPQVGGPYNEQFF. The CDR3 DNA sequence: TGTGCCAGCAGCCCCCAGGTGGGGGGCCCCTACAATGAGCAGTTCTTC.

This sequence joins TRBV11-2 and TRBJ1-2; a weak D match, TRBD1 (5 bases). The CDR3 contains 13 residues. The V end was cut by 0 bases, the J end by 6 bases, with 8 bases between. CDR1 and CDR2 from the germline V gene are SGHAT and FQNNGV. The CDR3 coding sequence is TGTGCCAGCAGCTTAGAAAGGGGAAATGGCTACACCTTC. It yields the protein CASSLERGNGYTF.

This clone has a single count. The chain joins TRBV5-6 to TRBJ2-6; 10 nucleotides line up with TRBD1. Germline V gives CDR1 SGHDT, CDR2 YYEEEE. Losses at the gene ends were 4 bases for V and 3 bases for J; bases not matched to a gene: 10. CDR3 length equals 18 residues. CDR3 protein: CASSPRRTGGGGANVLTF. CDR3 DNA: TGTGCCAGCAGCCCCCGAAGGACAGGGGGTGGTGGGGCCAACGTCCTGACTTTC. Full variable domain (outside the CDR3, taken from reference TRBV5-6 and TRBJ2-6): DAGVTQSPTHLIKTRGQQVTLRCSPKSGHDTVSWYQQALGQGPQFIFQYYEEEERQRGNFPDRFSGHQFPNYSSELNVNALLLGDSALYLCASSPRRTGGGGANVLTFGAGSRLTVL.

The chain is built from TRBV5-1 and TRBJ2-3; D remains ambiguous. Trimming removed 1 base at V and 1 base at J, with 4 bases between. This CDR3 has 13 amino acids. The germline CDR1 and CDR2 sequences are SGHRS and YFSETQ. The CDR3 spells CASSLQGTDTQYF. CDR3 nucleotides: TGCGCCAGCAGCTTGCAAGGCACAGATACGCAGTATTTT.

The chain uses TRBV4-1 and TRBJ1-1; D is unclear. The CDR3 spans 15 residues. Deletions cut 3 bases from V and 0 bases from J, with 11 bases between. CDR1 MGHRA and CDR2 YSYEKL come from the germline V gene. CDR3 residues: CASSHRTVMNTEAFF. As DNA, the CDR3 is TGCGCCAGCAGCCACCGGACGGTTATGAACACTGAAGCTTTCTTT.

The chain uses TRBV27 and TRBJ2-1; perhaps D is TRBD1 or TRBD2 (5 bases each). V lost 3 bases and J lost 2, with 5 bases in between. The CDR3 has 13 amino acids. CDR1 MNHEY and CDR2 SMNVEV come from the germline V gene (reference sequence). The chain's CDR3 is CASSLGAYNEQFF. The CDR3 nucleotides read TGTGCCAGCAGTTTGGGGGCCTACAATGAGCAGTTCTTC.

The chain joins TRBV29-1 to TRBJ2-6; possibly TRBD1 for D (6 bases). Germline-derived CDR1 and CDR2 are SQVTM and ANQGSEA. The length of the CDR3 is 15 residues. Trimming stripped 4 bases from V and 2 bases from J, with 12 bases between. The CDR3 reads CSVAQGGTGANVLTF. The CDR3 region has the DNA TGCAGCGTTGCGCAAGGGGGAACTGGGGCCAACGTCCTGACTTTC.

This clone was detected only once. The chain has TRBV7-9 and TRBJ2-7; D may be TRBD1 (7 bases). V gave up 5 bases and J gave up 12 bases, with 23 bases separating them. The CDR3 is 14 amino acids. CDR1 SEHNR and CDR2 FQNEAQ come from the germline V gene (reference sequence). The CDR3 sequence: CASSLRGAGGIGYF. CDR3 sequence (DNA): TGTGCCAGCAGCCTCAGGGGGGCAGGTGGGATTGGGTACTTC.

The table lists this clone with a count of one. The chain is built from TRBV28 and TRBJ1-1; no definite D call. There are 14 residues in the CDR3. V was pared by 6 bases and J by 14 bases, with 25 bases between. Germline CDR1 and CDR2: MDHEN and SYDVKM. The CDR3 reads CASSLNSFRLRVFF. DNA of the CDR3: TGTGCCAGCAGCCTTAACAGCTTCCGACTTCGGGTGTTCTTT.